This T cell receptor (beta chain) is from a study of human T cells and chemical hapten exposure. The CDR3 is 14 amino acids. CDR1 and CDR2 (germline): SGHTA, FQGNSA. V was cut by 1 base and J by 0 bases, with 7 bases left in between. Methods used by the authors: Sample TCR totals centred on a median of 95,638, ranging about 20,000 to 690,600. TCRdb reanalysed the RACE reads using MiXCR and keeps one entry per CDR3 protein. These V and J calls are TCRdb output, not the study's own analysis. The sample contains 340,000 or so distinct CDR3 sequences, roughly 6.9% of which appear only once. Time point described: patch test 1, 2 weeks after DPC sensitization. The sample's treatment: therapeutic diphenylcyclopropenone sensitization with weekly scalp DPC. Unfractionated whole blood yielded total RNA. Points from the study as a whole: Following DPC sensitization, TCRs present above 1 in 1000 frequency showed no change.

About this clonotype itself: Its antigen is unidentified.

The TCR comes from a woman aged 18-30 years with alopecia areata. Some clones in this sample may be carry-over from other donors' samples. Here the sequenced sample was whole blood, taken in connection with sensitization to the hapten diphenylcyclopropenone (DPC). V is TRBV7-2 and J is TRBJ2-7; D not certain. The CDR3 nucleotides read TGTGCCAGCAGCTTAGAGGCGGACTCCTACGAGCAGTACTTC. Translation gives CASSLEADSYEQYF.